Presented here are 14 T cell receptor beta chains from one specimen sequenced in a study of cytomegalovirus exposure and HLA in healthy donors. PCR amplification relied on 60 Vbeta primers (plus 13 Jbeta primers). Here immunoSEQ multiplex PCR was the method, and the copy in TCRdb shows in-frame clones only, minus some. The sample consists of 150,000 or so clones, 75% to 85% of them appearing once. Material: PBMCs. The receptors shown here come from a man aged 25-45 years in good health and CMV-seropositive.

For this clone: Its ends do not fully match the called genes, so a read error is possible. The genes are TRBV5-1 and TRBJ2-3; 13 bases line up with TRBD2. Germline values: CDR1 SGHRS, CDR2 YFSETQ. CDR3 length: 18 amino acids. The CDR3 sequence: CASSTPGTSGISTDMQYF. The DNA for the CDR3 is TGCGCCAGCAGCACTCCCGGGACTAGCGGGATTAGCACAGATATGCAGTATTTT.

The chain has TRBV7-5 and TRBJ2-7; the DNA was not compared with TRBD2, the D call given in the table. TRBV7-5 is recorded as a pseudogene. This CDR3 comprises 16 residues. In DNA form, the CDR3 reads TGTGCCAGAAGCTTAGCGGGGACTAGCGGTCTAGGGGAGCAGTACTTC. Protein product: CARSLAGTSGLGEQYF.

This chain joins TRBV19 and TRBJ1-2; no definite D call. V gave up 11 bases and J gave up 6 bases, with 22 bases separating them. The CDR3 consists of 14 residues. CDR1 LNHDA and CDR2 SQIVND come from the germline V gene (reference sequence). The CDR3, as DNA: TGTGCCGCAGGCGGGGTTTGGGTCTCAAATGGCTACACCTTC. Translation: CAAGGVWVSNGYTF.

This sequence joins TRBV6-1 and TRBJ1-5, with 8 nucleotides matching TRBD1. V trimming: 4 bases; J trimming: 2 bases; junction bases outside the gene matches: 4. Per germline, CDR1 MNHNS and CDR2 SASEGT. The CDR3 is 15 amino acids. The DNA for the CDR3 is TGTGCCAGCAGTGCAATGGGACAGGGCAATCAGCCCCAGCATTTT. It encodes CASSAMGQGNQPQHF.

This clone has a handful of counts. V is TRBV4-1 and J is TRBJ2-7, with D possibly being TRBD1 (5 bases). This CDR3 has 14 residues. V was trimmed by 3 bases and J by 1 base, leaving 10 bases between them. Looked up from germline, CDR1 is MGHRA and CDR2 is YSYEKL. The CDR3 DNA reads as TGCGCCAGCAGCCATCAGACAGCTTCCTACGAGCAGTACTTC. Its translation is CASSHQTASYEQYF.

The V call is TRBV6-1, the J call TRBJ2-2, with D unresolved. The CDR3 is made up of 13 amino acids. Trimming took off 2 bases at V and 4 bases at J, with 5 bases between the two ends. Germline CDR1 MNHNS, CDR2 SASEGT. CDR3 residues: CASSELRTGELFF. DNA for the CDR3: TGTGCCAGCAGTGAACTTCGCACCGGGGAGCTGTTTTTT.

This chain links TRBV7-8 with TRBJ1-2; D gene unclear. The CDR3 covers 14 residues. V gave up 1 base and J gave up 4 bases, with 10 bases separating them. Germline V gene sequence: CDR1 SGHVS, CDR2 FQNEAQ. In nucleotides, the CDR3 is TGTGCCAGCAGCTTAGGGGCCATGGGCTATGGCTACACCTTC. As protein: CASSLGAMGYGYTF.

This chain connects TRBV5-1 to TRBJ2-7, with 12 bases matching TRBD2. This CDR3 contains 15 residues. With 3 bases clipped from V and 0 bases from J, the junction kept 1 base outside the gene matches. The germline V gene encodes CDR1 SGHRS and CDR2 YFSETQ. DNA of the CDR3: TGCGCCAGCAGCTGGACTAGCGGGGCCTCCTACGAGCAGTACTTC. It encodes CASSWTSGASYEQYF.

CDR3 nucleotides: TGCGCCAGCAGCCAAGATTTATCGGCAGGGGGAAATGGCTACACCTTC. The encoded protein is CASSQDLSAGGNGYTF. This chain uses TRBV4-1 with TRBJ1-2; 7 positions agree with TRBD1. Germline CDR1 MGHRA, CDR2 YSYEKL. This CDR3 comprises 16 residues. V lost 0 bases, J lost 6 bases, and 10 bases stayed unmatched.

The chain joins TRBV19 to TRBJ1-2; 9 bases are a match to TRBD1. The CDR3 totals 14 residues. J gave up 4 bases and V 6 bases, and 6 bases lay outside the gene matches. Germline V gene sequence: CDR1 LNHDA, CDR2 SQIVND (reference sequence). CDR3 residues: CASREQGAPYGYTF. The CDR3 coding sequence is TGTGCCAGTAGGGAACAGGGGGCCCCCTATGGCTACACCTTC.

There are a few counts of this clone. The chain combines TRBV10-2 with TRBJ2-1, with TRBD1 matching over 12 bases. Germline V lookup: CDR1 WSHSY, CDR2 SAAADI. The trim removed 7 bases at V and 0 bases at J, leaving 10 bases unmatched. The CDR3 runs to 18 residues. CDR3 sequence reads: CASTGTGGPIGSYNEQFF. The DNA of the CDR3 is TGCGCCAGCACCGGGACAGGGGGCCCTATTGGCTCCTACAATGAGCAGTTCTTC.

The V gene is TRBV19, the J gene TRBJ1-1; no reliable D call. Germline V gene sequence: CDR1 LNHDA, CDR2 SQIVND (reference sequence). The CDR3 contains 15 residues. V lost 7 bases, J lost 1 base, and 16 bases lay in between. In DNA form, the CDR3 reads TGTGCCAGTACCAGATCCCCGACTAGGAACACTGAAGCTTTCTTT. Translating gives CASTRSPTRNTEAFF.

This rearrangement joins TRBV5-1 to TRBJ2-7, with 9 bases lining up with TRBD2. V was pared by 0 bases and J by 8 bases, with 9 bases of the junction left unmatched. This CDR3 contains 15 residues. The germline V gene has CDR1 SGHRS and CDR2 YFSETQ. The CDR3 loop is CASSLELAGASKQYF. The CDR3 DNA sequence: TGCGCCAGCAGCTTGGAACTAGCGGGTGCTAGCAAGCAGTACTTC.

V usage is TRBV2 and J usage is TRBJ2-2; D is unresolved. CDR3 size: 14 residues. Germline CDR1 SNHLY, CDR2 FYNNEI. With 1 base removed from V and 1 base from J, the gap between germline ends came to 4 bases. DNA of the CDR3: TGTGCCAGCAGTGAAGGACAGAACACCGGGGAGCTGTTTTTT. Translation gives CASSEGQNTGELFF.